Given below is one TCR beta chain in context. The specificity of this receptor is unknown. Within one base of it there is no much larger clone, and no base qualities were kept. According to the study, the label for this sample's treatment or condition signals: in vitro stimulation with specific CMV peptide epitopes to enrich CMV-specific T cells. CDR3 length: 13 amino acids, cysteine to phenylalanine. The DNA shown is the 39-base CDR3, in frame from base 1. CDR1 KGHDR and CDR2 SFDVKD are derived from the germline V gene. V and J are truncated by 3 bases and 6 bases respectively, leaving an intervening sequence of 9 bases. This sample is part of a study of T cell repertoires in cytomegalovirus infection (dated by TCRdb to between 2018 and 2021). Regarding the study in general: Peptide stimulations targeted recently identified HLA-C-restricted CMV epitopes, whose presentation resists viral immunomodulation, together with well-studied HLA-B-restricted epitopes. Because public TCR beta signatures pointed to carriage of CMV infection together with the matching HLA type, the HLA type of each donor mattered for the analysis. The paper's findings and limits, for the study overall: The ex vivo response was dominated by HLA-C-restricted CMV-specific TCR beta clonotypes, and the single most frequent clonotype in two of eight donors was supplied by these HLA-C-restricted clonotypes. Carriers of CMV infection plus the relevant HLA type were discriminated by the cumulative frequency of public TCR beta family members in the study cohort and in an independent roughly 380-donor cohort.

The data were produced on an Illumina HiSeq 1500. Clones were called with MiXCR by TCRdb after fastp trimmed the public reads at Q25, and only in-frame beta chains were retained. Each entry merges the rows of one CDR3 protein and shows their most common DNA and genes. The sample includes 300,000 to 400,000 distinct CDR3 sequences, with around 29% observed a single time. Around 20% of the sample rests with the top ten. Here the sequenced sample was cultured PBMCs, taken from culture after CMV antigen stimulation. This TCR derives from a human donor in good health (CMV status not recorded). Some clones in this sample may be carry-over from other donors' samples. The sequence links TRBV24-1 to TRBJ2-3, with no confident D gene call. In nucleotide form, the sequence is TGTGCCACCAGTGATAACTGGCGGGATACGCAGTATTTT. This is translated as CATSDNWRDTQYF.